This TCR beta chain originates from a study of a mutant IDH1 vaccine in newly diagnosed glioma. This CDR3 is built from 15 residues. CDR1 is LNHDA, CDR2 SQIVND, per germline (reference sequence). V was shortened by 0 bases and J by 5 bases, with 13 bases between the two germline ends. Sequencing was performed with immunoSEQ multiplex PCR; in TCRdb, only in-frame clones are kept and a portion is missing. The repertoire holds around 56,000 clones, with about 81% as singletons. Concerning this clone itself: What it binds is not known.

Time point in this sample: week 23, last vaccination. Mutant IDH1 20-mer peptide, at 300 ug, made up each vaccine dose, with topical imiquimod. The gene calls are TRBV19 and TRBJ1-1; D call uncertain. The sequence was obtained from a middle-aged woman with glioma. Some clones in this sample may be carry-over from other donors' samples. Specimen: PBMCs, collected from a glioma patient whose treatment included an IDH1 peptide vaccine. This CDR3 reads CASSIETQKGTEAFF. CDR3 nucleotides: TGTGCCAGTAGTATAGAGACCCAAAAAGGGACTGAAGCTTTCTTT.